These 9 T cell receptor beta chains originate from one sample sequenced in a study of OX40 agonist ivuxolimab in advanced cancers. TCRdb's copy holds only in-frame clones and misses some; the assay was immunoSEQ multiplex PCR. Among about 54,000 clones listed, roughly 86% were seen once. The source was CD4+ or CD8+ T cells sorted from blood, collected in a trial of the OX40 agonist ivuxolimab. The origin of the receptors is an adult with an advanced solid tumor such as melanoma, head and neck, liver or kidney cancer.

The chain uses TRBV19 and TRBJ1-1, with D tentatively TRBD1 (6 bases). The germline gives CDR1 LNHDA, CDR2 SQIVND (reference sequence). CDR3 length: 13 residues. Deletions cut 1 base from V and 7 bases from J, with 10 bases between. CDR3 sequence (DNA): TGTGCCAGTAGTATAGGGACAGAAAATGAAGCTTTCTTT. Translated: CASSIGTENEAFF.

The chain carries TRBV28 and TRBJ1-5, with 12 bases identical to TRBD1. The CDR3 extends over 19 amino acids. V lost 5 bases, J lost 5 bases, and 16 bases stayed unmatched. Germline-derived CDR1 and CDR2 are MDHEN and SYDVKM. As DNA, the CDR3 is TGTGCCAGCAGTACACCGGGACAGGGGGCATCGGCACTTTATCAGCCCCAGCATTTT. It yields the protein CASSTPGQGASALYQPQHF.

This clone appeared a single time. This rearrangement joins TRBV19 to TRBJ2-7, with 7 positions matching TRBD1. CDR1 LNHDA and CDR2 SQIVND come from the germline V gene (reference sequence). This CDR3 spans 13 amino acids. V dropped 6 bases and J dropped 2; count of bases not matched to a gene: 4. The CDR3 loop reads CASRSTGTYEQYF. The CDR3 DNA sequence: TGTGCCAGTAGATCGACAGGGACCTACGAGCAGTACTTC.

In this sample, this clone turned up a few times. This sequence joins TRBV28 and TRBJ2-1; 7 bases map to TRBD2. CDR3 length equals 15 residues. Germline V gene lookup returns CDR1 MDHEN and CDR2 SYDVKM. V lost 4 bases, J lost 6 bases, and 9 bases stayed unmatched. CDR3 loop: CASSSQGEGSNEQFF. CDR3 DNA sequence: TGTGCCAGCAGTTCCCAAGGGGAGGGCTCCAATGAGCAGTTCTTC.

This sequence joins TRBV4-1 and TRBJ2-1; D is unclear. V shed 4 bases and J shed 7 bases, with 11 bases lying between them. CDR3 length: 13 amino acids. In germline, CDR1 is MGHRA, CDR2 YSYEKL. CDR3: CASSPLLLNEQFF. The CDR3 coding sequence is TGCGCCAGCAGCCCTTTACTACTAAATGAGCAGTTCTTC.

The genes are TRBV30 and TRBJ2-3; possibly TRBD1 or TRBD2 for D (5 bases each). V lost 3 bases and J lost 4, with 11 bases in between. Germline V gene lookup returns CDR1 GTSNPN and CDR2 SVGIG (reference sequence). CDR3 size: 13 residues. CDR3 sequence reads: CAWRGDRADTQYF. In DNA, the CDR3 is TGTGCCTGGAGGGGAGACAGAGCAGATACGCAGTATTTT. Based on the CDR3 plus reference TRBV30 and TRBJ2-3, the full variable domain is SQTIHQWPATLVQPVGSPLSLECTVEGTSNPNLYWYRQAAGRGLQLLFYSVGIGQISSEVPQNLSASRPQDRQFILSSKKLLLSDSGFYLCAWRGDRADTQYFGPGTRLTVL.

This chain connects TRBV4-3 to TRBJ2-3, with 14 bases lining up with TRBD2. The ends lost 1 base at V and 3 bases at J; junction bases unmatched: 6. The CDR3 totals 18 residues. The V gene's germline CDR1 is LGHNA and CDR2 YSLEER. For the CDR3, the DNA is TGCGCCAGCAGCCAAGCTTCCCGACTAGCGGGGGGGACAGATACGCAGTATTTT. Protein product: CASSQASRLAGGTDTQYF.

By proportion, this clone is medium-sized. The chain uses TRBV5-6 and TRBJ1-4; TRBD1 is a possible D gene (6 bases). The CDR3 runs 15 residues. The V gene lost 4 bases and the J gene lost 0 bases, with 10 bases spanning the gap. Germline-derived CDR1 and CDR2 are SGHDT and YYEEEE. DNA of the CDR3: TGTGCCAGCAGCCCAGGACAGTCAACTAATGAAAAACTGTTTTTT. Translating it yields CASSPGQSTNEKLFF.

The rearrangement joins TRBV27 to TRBJ2-6, with D unresolved. Trimming removed 3 bases from V and 0 bases from J, with 6 bases in between. The CDR3 consists of 15 residues. The V gene's germline CDR1 is MNHEY and CDR2 SMNVEV (reference sequence). The CDR3 here is CASSFLSSGANVLTF. The CDR3 bases are TGTGCCAGCAGTTTTCTATCCTCTGGGGCCAACGTCCTGACTTTC.